This T cell receptor (beta chain) was identified during a study of T cell responses to AZD1222 COVID-19 vaccine. Points on this clone: The antigen is undetermined.

Overall study findings and caveats: Spike-specific TCR repertoires showed rising breadth and depth after two AZD1222 doses. Clonal diversity was possibly underestimated; the donors were predominantly white British and more often female. AZD1222 recipients seropositive at baseline numbered only five to seven.

The repertoire was sequenced with immunoSEQ multiplex PCR; TCRdb's copy has only in-frame clones and lacks some. The sample records some 100,000 clones, just under 90% being singletons. CDR3 length: 14 residues. V dropped 2 bases and J dropped 7 bases, with 9 bases sitting between them. The germline CDR1 and CDR2 sequences are SEHNR and FQNEAQ (reference sequence). The chain has TRBV7-9 and TRBJ1-6; D is ambiguous. The starting material was peripheral blood, obtained on day 0 of AZD1222 vaccination. The origin of this receptor is an adult in good health. This CDR3 reads CASSLRQLNSPLHF. The CDR3 DNA follows: TGTGCCAGCAGCTTAAGACAACTAAATTCACCCCTCCACTTT. Using reference TRBV7-9 and TRBJ1-6 for the parts outside the CDR3, the full variable domain is DTGVSQNPRHKITKRGQNVTFRCDPISEHNRLYWYRQTLGQGPEFLTYFQNEAQLEKSRLLSDRFSAERPKGSFSTLEIQRTEQGDSAMYLCASSLRQLNSPLHFGNGTRLTVT.